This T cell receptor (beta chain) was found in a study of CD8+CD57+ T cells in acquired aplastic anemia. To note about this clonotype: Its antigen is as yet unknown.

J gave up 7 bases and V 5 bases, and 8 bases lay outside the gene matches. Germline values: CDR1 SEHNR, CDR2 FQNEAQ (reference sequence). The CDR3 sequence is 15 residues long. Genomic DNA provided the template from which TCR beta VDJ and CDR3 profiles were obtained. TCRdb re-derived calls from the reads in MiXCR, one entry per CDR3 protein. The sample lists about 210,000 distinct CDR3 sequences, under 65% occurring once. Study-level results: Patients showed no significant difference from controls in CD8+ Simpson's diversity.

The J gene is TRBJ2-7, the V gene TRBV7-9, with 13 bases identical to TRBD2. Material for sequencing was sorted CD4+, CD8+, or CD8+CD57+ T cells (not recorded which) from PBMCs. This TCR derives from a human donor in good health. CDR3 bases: TGTGCCAGCAGCCCCCGGACTAGCGGGAGTTGGGAGCAGTACTTC. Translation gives CASSPRTSGSWEQYF.